This TCR beta chain was profiled in a study of T cells in localized non-small cell lung cancer. The data were produced by immunoSEQ multiplex PCR, yet TCRdb's version contains in-frame clones alone and is incomplete. The sample holds 35,000 to 40,000 clones; over 80% are singletons and the top ten take less than 3%. As regards this clone: Its antigen is still unknown.

Per germline, CDR1 SNHLY and CDR2 FYNNEI. The V end lost 5 bases, the J end lost 4 bases, and 20 bases lay between the germline ends. The CDR3 extends over 16 amino acids. Overall study findings and caveats: Longer overall survival was linked to higher blood T cell density. A median of around 58 clones ranked among the top 100 in tumor appeared in adjacent lung. Tumor showed lower T cell clonality than uninvolved adjacent lung, where it was highest.

The chain has TRBV2 and TRBJ2-5, with D tentatively TRBD2 (6 bases). The receptor's source is a woman aged 35-75 years with stage I lung adenocarcinoma. Sample: peripheral blood, taken before any cancer treatment. CDR3 protein: CASSKGDLAVGETQYF. The CDR3 DNA reads TGTGCCAGCAGTAAAGGGGATTTAGCGGTAGGAGAGACCCAGTACTTC. The full variable domain, completed using reference TRBV2 and TRBJ2-5, is EPEVTQTPSHQVTQMGQEVILRCVPISNHLYFYWYRQILGQKVEFLVSFYNNEISEKSEIFDDQFSVERPDGSNFTLKIRSTKLEDSAMYFCASSKGDLAVGETQYFGPGTRLLVL.